This is a list of T cell receptor beta chains from one sample in a study of T cell responses to AZD1222 COVID-19 vaccine. Measured with immunoSEQ multiplex PCR; TCRdb has only the in-frame clones, and not every one. The sample has some 100,000 clones, 88% seen once. Here the sequenced sample was peripheral blood, taken 28 days after the second AZD1222 dose. Receptor source: an adult who received the AZD1222 COVID-19 vaccine. The CDR3 runs from the conserved cysteine through the conserved F or W. Each record gives: J gene, V gene, clone size, D gene, CDR3 protein, CDR3 DNA. The D gene is left open where the match is weak. Expanded clones get a size class; other rows say once, few or many, or leave the size out.

j_gene: TRBJ1-5; v_gene: TRBV7-2; abundance: .; d_gene: TRBD1; CDR3aa: CASRRTGGNQPQHF; CDR3nt: TGTGCCAGCAGACGCACAGGGGGTAATCAGCCCCAGCATTTT
j_gene: TRBJ1-6; v_gene: TRBV19; abundance: .; d_gene: TRBD1; CDR3aa: CASSRTGENSPLHF; CDR3nt: TGTGCCAGTAGCCGGACAGGGGAGAATTCACCCCTCCACTTT
j_gene: TRBJ2-7; v_gene: TRBV3-1/TRBV3-2; abundance: .; d_gene: .; CDR3aa: CASSPTGTASYEQYF; CDR3nt: TGTGCCAGCAGCCCCACCGGGACGGCATCCTACGAGCAGTACTTC
j_gene: TRBJ1-1; v_gene: TRBV10-3; abundance: .; d_gene: .; CDR3aa: CAISERRLNTEAFF; CDR3nt: TGTGCCATCAGTGAGCGACGGTTAAACACTGAAGCTTTCTTT
j_gene: TRBJ1-6; v_gene: TRBV24-1; abundance: .; d_gene: TRBD1; CDR3aa: CATVSEDRGNSPLHF; CDR3nt: TGTGCCACCGTCTCAGAGGACAGGGGTAATTCACCCCTCCACTTT
j_gene: TRBJ1-1; v_gene: TRBV6-1; abundance: .; d_gene: TRBD1; CDR3aa: CASSESGGETEAFF; CDR3nt: TGTGCCAGCAGTGAATCAGGGGGGGAAACTGAAGCTTTCTTT
j_gene: TRBJ1-5; v_gene: TRBV24-1; abundance: .; d_gene: .; CDR3aa: CATSAGNQPQHF; CDR3nt: TGTGCCACCAGTGCTGGCAATCAGCCCCAGCATTTT
j_gene: TRBJ1-1; v_gene: TRBV30; abundance: .; d_gene: TRBD1; CDR3aa: CAWTKDRGVHTEAFF; CDR3nt: TGTGCCTGGACCAAGGACAGGGGAGTTCACACTGAAGCTTTCTTT
j_gene: TRBJ2-3; v_gene: TRBV10-3; abundance: .; d_gene: .; CDR3aa: CAISLGGSTDTQYF; CDR3nt: TGTGCCATCAGCCTCGGGGGTAGCACAGATACGCAGTATTTT
j_gene: TRBJ1-5; v_gene: TRBV7-2; abundance: .; d_gene: TRBD1; CDR3aa: CASSSDRDNQPQHF; CDR3nt: TGTGCCAGCAGCTCGGACAGGGACAATCAGCCCCAGCATTTT
j_gene: TRBJ2-7; v_gene: TRBV6-1; abundance: .; d_gene: .; CDR3aa: CASSEDPSSYEQYF; CDR3nt: TGTGCCAGCAGTGAAGACCCTAGCTCCTACGAGCAGTACTTC
j_gene: TRBJ1-2; v_gene: TRBV19; abundance: .; d_gene: TRBD1; CDR3aa: CASSILWTGNFDYGYTF; CDR3nt: TGTGCCAGTAGTATTCTCTGGACAGGGAATTTCGACTATGGCTACACCTTC
j_gene: TRBJ2-3; v_gene: TRBV28; abundance: .; d_gene: .; CDR3aa: CASSLLSVGTDTQYF; CDR3nt: TGTGCCAGCAGTTTATTGTCTGTGGGTACAGATACGCAGTATTTT
j_gene: TRBJ1-2; v_gene: TRBV2; abundance: .; d_gene: TRBD1; CDR3aa: CASRLGTAGGYTF; CDR3nt: TGTGCCAGCAGACTCGGGACAGCTGGTGGCTACACCTTC
j_gene: TRBJ1-2; v_gene: TRBV9; abundance: .; d_gene: .; CDR3aa: CASSVGPGWMKRGYTF; CDR3nt: TGTGCCAGCAGCGTAGGCCCGGGTTGGATGAAAAGAGGCTACACCTTC
j_gene: TRBJ2-1; v_gene: TRBV11-1; abundance: .; d_gene: TRBD2; CDR3aa: CASSRGLAVYNEQFF; CDR3nt: TGTGCCAGCAGCAGGGGACTAGCGGTCTACAATGAGCAGTTCTTC
j_gene: TRBJ2-7; v_gene: TRBV3-1/TRBV3-2; abundance: few; d_gene: .; CDR3aa: CASSQEVAASYEQYF; CDR3nt: TGTGCCAGCAGCCAAGAAGTGGCGGCGTCATACGAGCAGTACTTC
j_gene: TRBJ1-6; v_gene: TRBV12-5; abundance: .; d_gene: .; CDR3aa: CASGPTKYTSPLHF; CDR3nt: TGTGCTAGTGGCCCCACTAAGTACACTTCACCCCTCCACTTT
j_gene: TRBJ1-1; v_gene: TRBV6-5; abundance: .; d_gene: .; CDR3aa: CASSYSGGWGTEAFF; CDR3nt: TGTGCCAGCAGTTACTCCGGGGGCTGGGGGACTGAAGCTTTCTTT
j_gene: TRBJ1-1; v_gene: TRBV18; abundance: .; d_gene: .; CDR3aa: CASSPTGTEAFF; CDR3nt: TGTGCCAGCTCACCAACGGGCACTGAAGCTTTCTTT
j_gene: TRBJ2-2; v_gene: TRBV4-1; abundance: .; d_gene: TRBD1; CDR3aa: CASSQEQGAQVGELFF; CDR3nt: TGCGCCAGCAGCCAAGAACAGGGGGCGCAGGTAGGGGAGCTGTTTTTT
j_gene: TRBJ1-2; v_gene: TRBV30; abundance: once; d_gene: .; CDR3aa: CAWSEGKGIGVYGYTF; CDR3nt: TGTGCCTGGAGTGAGGGGAAGGGCATCGGGGTTTATGGCTACACCTTC
j_gene: TRBJ1-1; v_gene: TRBV18; abundance: .; d_gene: TRBD1; CDR3aa: CASSPLGQANLNTEAFF; CDR3nt: TGTGCCAGCTCACCCCTGGGACAGGCGAATTTGAACACTGAAGCTTTCTTT
j_gene: TRBJ1-5; v_gene: TRBV7-2; abundance: once; d_gene: .; CDR3aa: CASSLAGSYQPQHF; CDR3nt: TGTGCCAGCAGCTTAGCAGGCAGCTATCAGCCCCAGCATTTT
j_gene: TRBJ2-6; v_gene: TRBV24-1; abundance: .; d_gene: .; CDR3aa: CATSQGAGANVLTF; CDR3nt: TGTGCCACCTCCCAAGGAGCTGGGGCCAACGTCCTGACTTTC
j_gene: TRBJ2-4; v_gene: TRBV12-3/TRBV12-4; abundance: .; d_gene: .; CDR3aa: CAPLGVAKNIQYF; CDR3nt: TGTGCGCCTCTGGGAGTAGCCAAAAACATTCAGTACTTC
j_gene: TRBJ2-3; v_gene: TRBV6-1; abundance: .; d_gene: .; CDR3aa: CASSELQGGITDTQYF; CDR3nt: TGTGCCAGCAGTGAACTCCAAGGGGGAATCACAGATACGCAGTATTTT
j_gene: TRBJ1-1; v_gene: TRBV12-3/TRBV12-4; abundance: .; d_gene: .; CDR3aa: CASSRGANTEAFF; CDR3nt: TGTGCCAGCAGTCGGGGCGCGAACACTGAAGCTTTCTTT
j_gene: TRBJ2-5; v_gene: TRBV10-2; abundance: once; d_gene: TRBD1; CDR3aa: CASSPTGVETQYF; CDR3nt: TGCGCCAGCAGTCCGACAGGGGTGGAGACCCAGTACTTC
j_gene: TRBJ1-2; v_gene: TRBV10-3; abundance: .; d_gene: .; CDR3aa: CAISESGADGGYGYTF; CDR3nt: TGTGCCATCAGTGAGTCGGGAGCGGATGGTGGCTATGGCTACACCTTC
j_gene: TRBJ2-1; v_gene: TRBV5-6; abundance: .; d_gene: .; CDR3aa: CASSFYNEQFF; CDR3nt: TGTGCCAGCAGCTTCTACAATGAGCAGTTCTTC
j_gene: TRBJ2-7; v_gene: TRBV10-3; abundance: .; d_gene: .; CDR3aa: CAISGGRAYEQYF; CDR3nt: TGTGCCATCAGTGGGGGCAGAGCCTACGAGCAGTACTTC
j_gene: TRBJ1-1; v_gene: TRBV6-2/TRBV6-3; abundance: once; d_gene: TRBD1; CDR3aa: CASSYGQGSMNTEAFF; CDR3nt: TGTGCCAGCAGTTACGGACAGGGATCAATGAACACTGAAGCTTTCTTT